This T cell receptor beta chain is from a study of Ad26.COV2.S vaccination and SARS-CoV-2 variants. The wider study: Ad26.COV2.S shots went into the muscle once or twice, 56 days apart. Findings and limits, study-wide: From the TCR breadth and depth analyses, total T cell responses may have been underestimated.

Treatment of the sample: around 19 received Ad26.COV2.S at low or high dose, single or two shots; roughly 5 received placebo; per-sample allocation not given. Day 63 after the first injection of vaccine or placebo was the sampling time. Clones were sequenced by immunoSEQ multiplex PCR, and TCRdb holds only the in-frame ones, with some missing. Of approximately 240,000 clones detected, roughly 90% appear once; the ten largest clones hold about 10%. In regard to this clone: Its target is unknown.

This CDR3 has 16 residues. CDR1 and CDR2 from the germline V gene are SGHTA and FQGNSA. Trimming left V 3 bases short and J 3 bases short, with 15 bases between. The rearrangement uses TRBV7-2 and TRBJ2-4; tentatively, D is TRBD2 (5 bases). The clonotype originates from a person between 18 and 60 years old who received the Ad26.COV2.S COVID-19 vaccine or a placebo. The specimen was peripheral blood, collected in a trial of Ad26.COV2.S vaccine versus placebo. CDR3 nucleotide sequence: TGTGCCAGCAGCTTCGGACTCGGCTTTGACAAAAACATTCAGTACTTC. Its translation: CASSFGLGFDKNIQYF.